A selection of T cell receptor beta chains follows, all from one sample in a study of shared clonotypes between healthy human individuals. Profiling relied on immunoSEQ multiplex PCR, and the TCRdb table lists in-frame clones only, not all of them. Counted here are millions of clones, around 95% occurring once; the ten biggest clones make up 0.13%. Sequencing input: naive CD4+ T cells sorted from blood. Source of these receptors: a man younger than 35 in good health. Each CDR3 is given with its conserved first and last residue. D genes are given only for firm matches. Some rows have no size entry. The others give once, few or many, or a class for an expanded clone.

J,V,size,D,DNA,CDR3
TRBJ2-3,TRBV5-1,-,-,TGCGCCAGCAGCCACGATTTGCCAACAGATACGCAGTATTTT,CASSHDLPTDTQYF
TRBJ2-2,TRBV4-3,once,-,TGCGCCAGCAGCCAAGCCCGAATAGATTCCGGGGAGCTGTTTTTT,CASSQARIDSGELFF
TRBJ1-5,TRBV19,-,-,TGTGCCAGTAGTACGGTGGTTTCTACGGTCGGCAATCAGCCCCAGCATTTT,CASSTVVSTVGNQPQHF
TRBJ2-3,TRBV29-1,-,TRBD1,TGCAGCGTCGACCAGGACAGGGCGGCAGATACGCAGTATTTT,CSVDQDRAADTQYF
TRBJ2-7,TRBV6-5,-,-,TGTGCCAGCACTAGCTCCTACGAGCAGTACTTC,CASTSSYEQYF
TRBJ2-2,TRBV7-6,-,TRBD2,TGTGCCAGCAGCCTAGCGGGGGGCCCGGCCGGGGGCACCGGGGAGCTGTTTTTT,CASSLAGGPAGGTGELFF
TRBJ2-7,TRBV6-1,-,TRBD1,TGTGCCAGCAGGACCGGGACAGGGGTCTACGAGCAGTACTTC,CASRTGTGVYEQYF
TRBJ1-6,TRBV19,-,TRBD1,TGTGCCAGTAGTATAGACGGGGACAGGGGTACAAATTCACCCCTCCACTTT,CASSIDGDRGTNSPLHF
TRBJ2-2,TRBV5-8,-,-,TGTGCCAGCAGCTTGCCTCAGGGGGGCTGGACCGGGGAGCTGTTTTTT,CASSLPQGGWTGELFF
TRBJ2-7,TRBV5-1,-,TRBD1,TGCGCCAGCAGCGTAGGACAGGGAATGGGCGAGCAGTACTTC,CASSVGQGMGEQYF
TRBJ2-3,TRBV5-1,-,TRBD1,TGCGCCAGCAGGGTGGGATACAGGGGGTTCACAGATACGCAGTATTTT,CASRVGYRGFTDTQYF
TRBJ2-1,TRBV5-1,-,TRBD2,TGCGCCAGCAGCTCAGGGACTAGCAGCTACAATGAGCAGTTCTTC,CASSSGTSSYNEQFF
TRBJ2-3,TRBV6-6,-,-,TGTGCCAGCAGCCTTTCGGGTCAGCAGTATTTT,CASSLSGQQYF
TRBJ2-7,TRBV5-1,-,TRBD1,TGCGCCAGCAGCTTGGCGACAGGGAGCTCCTACGAGCAGTACTTC,CASSLATGSSYEQYF
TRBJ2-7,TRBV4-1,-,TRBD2,TGCGCCAGCAGCCAAGGGGGACTAGCGGGACCCTACGAGCAGTACTTC,CASSQGGLAGPYEQYF
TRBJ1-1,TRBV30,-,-,TGTGCCTGGAGTGTAGGCGGGGCTGAAGCTTTCTTT,CAWSVGGAEAFF
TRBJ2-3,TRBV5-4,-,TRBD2,TGTGCCAGCAGCTTGTTAACTAGCGGGAGCACAGATACGCAGTATTTT,CASSLLTSGSTDTQYF
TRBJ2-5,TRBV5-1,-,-,TGCGCCACCGGCTTTTCGTACCAAGAGACCCAGTACTTC,CATGFSYQETQYF
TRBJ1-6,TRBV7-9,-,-,TGTGCCAGCAGCTTAGACAGGGCTTATTCACCCCTCCACTTT,CASSLDRAYSPLHF
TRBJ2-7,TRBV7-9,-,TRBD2,TGTGCCAGCAGCGTACAACCTAGCGGGAGGCACCACGAGCAGTACTTC,CASSVQPSGRHHEQYF
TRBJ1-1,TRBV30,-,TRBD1,TGTGCCTGGAGCGGACAGGGTCACACTGAAGCTTTCTTT,CAWSGQGHTEAFF
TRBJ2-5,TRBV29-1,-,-,TGCAGCGCTTACTTCGGACAGCTACAAGAGACCCAGTACTTC,CSAYFGQLQETQYF
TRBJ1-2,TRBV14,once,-,TGTGCCAGCAGCCAAGACGGCAGGGGCTATGGCTACACCTTC,CASSQDGRGYGYTF
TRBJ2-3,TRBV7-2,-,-,TGTGCCAGCAGCCAGAGGATGGAAGATACGCAGTATTTT,CASSQRMEDTQYF
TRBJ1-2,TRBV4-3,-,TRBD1,TGCGCCAGCAGCTACGGTCGGACAGGGGCAGACTATGGCTACACCTTC,CASSYGRTGADYGYTF
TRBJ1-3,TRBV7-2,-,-,TGTGCCAGCAGCTTAGGGCTCTCTGGAAACACCATATATTTT,CASSLGLSGNTIYF
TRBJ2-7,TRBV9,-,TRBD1,TGTGCCAGCAGCCCAACAGGGGGCCCTGGCTACGAGCAGTACTTC,CASSPTGGPGYEQYF
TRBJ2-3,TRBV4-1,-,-,TGCGCCAGCAGCCACACGGTGGGTAGAGGGGGATCAGATACGCAGTATTTT,CASSHTVGRGGSDTQYF
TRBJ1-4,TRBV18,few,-,TGTGCCAGCTCACGGGGCGAAAATGAAAAACTGTTTTTT,CASSRGENEKLFF
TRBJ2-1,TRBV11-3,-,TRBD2,TGTGCCAGCAGTTCTATGCGGGGGGGCGTCGATGAGCAGTTCTTC,CASSSMRGGVDEQFF
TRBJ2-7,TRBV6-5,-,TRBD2,TGTGCCAGCAGTTACTGGAGTAGCGGGGTCTACGAGCAGTACTTC,CASSYWSSGVYEQYF
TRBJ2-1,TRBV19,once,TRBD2,TGTGCCAGTAGGGAGGGCGGGGGACTTAAATATGAGCAGTTCTTC,CASREGGGLKYEQFF
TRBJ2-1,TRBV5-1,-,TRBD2,TGCGCCAGCAGCCCGGGGGAGGGAGCCTACAATGAGCAGTTCTTC,CASSPGEGAYNEQFF
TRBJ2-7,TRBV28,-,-,TGTGCCAGCAGTTTAAGCGGTACCTACGAGCAGTACTTC,CASSLSGTYEQYF
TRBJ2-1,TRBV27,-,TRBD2,TGTGCCAGCAGTTCAACTAGCGGGGGGGCCGGTGAGCAGTTCTTC,CASSSTSGGAGEQFF
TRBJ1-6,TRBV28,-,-,TGTGCCAGCAGTTTCCCTATCGGACCACGAAATTCACCCCTCCACTTT,CASSFPIGPRNSPLHF
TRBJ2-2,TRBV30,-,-,TGTGCCTGGAGTTTAGTAGCCACCGGGGAGCTGTTTTTT,CAWSLVATGELFF
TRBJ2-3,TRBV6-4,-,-,TGTGCCAGCAGACTGACCGCCAACACAGATACGCAGTATTTT,CASRLTANTDTQYF
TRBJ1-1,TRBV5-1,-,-,TGCGCCAGCAGCTTGGCGGGGAGCATCATGAACACTGAAGCTTTCTTT,CASSLAGSIMNTEAFF
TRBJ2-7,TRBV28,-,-,TGTGCCAGCAGTCCTCGACAGGATTACGAGCAGTACTTC,CASSPRQDYEQYF
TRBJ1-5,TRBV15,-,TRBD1,TGTGCCACCAGCAGAGAAACAGGGGTTCAGCCCCAGCATTTT,CATSRETGVQPQHF
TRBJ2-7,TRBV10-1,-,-,TGCGCCAGCAGTGAGGGGAGCATTGGGATCTACGAGCAGTACTTC,CASSEGSIGIYEQYF
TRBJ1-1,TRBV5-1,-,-,TGCGCCAGCAGCTTACAGGGTTTGGCTGAAGCTTTCTTT,CASSLQGLAEAFF
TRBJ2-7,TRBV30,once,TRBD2,TGTGCCTGGAGTGTACTCCGGGCGGGAGGTCCCTACGAGCAGTACTTC,CAWSVLRAGGPYEQYF
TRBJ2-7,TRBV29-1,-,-,TGCAGCGGGGCGTCCACCTCCTACGAGCAGTACTTC,CSGASTSYEQYF
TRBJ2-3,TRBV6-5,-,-,TGTGCCAGCAGTTACTCTGCTACGACCACAGATACGCAGTATTTT,CASSYSATTTDTQYF
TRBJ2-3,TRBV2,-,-,TGTGCCAGCAGATGGAAAAGCGGGAGCACAGATACGCAGTATTTT,CASRWKSGSTDTQYF
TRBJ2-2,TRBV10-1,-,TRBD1,TGCGCCAGCAGCAGATCCGGGACAGGGAGCTCCAACCCCGGGGAGCTGTTTTTT,CASSRSGTGSSNPGELFF
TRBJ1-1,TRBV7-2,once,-,TGTGCCAGCAGCCCACAAACAGGGTGGAACACTGAAGCTTTCTTT,CASSPQTGWNTEAFF
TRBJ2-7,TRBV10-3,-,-,TGTGCCATCAGCGCCACTTCCGTCTCCTACGAGCAGTACTTC,CAISATSVSYEQYF
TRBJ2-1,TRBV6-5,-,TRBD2,TGTGCCAGCAGGGCTAGCGGAAACAATGAGCAGTTCTTC,CASRASGNNEQFF
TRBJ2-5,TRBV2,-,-,TGTGCCAGCAGTCGCCGGGCCAACCAAGAGACCCAGTACTTC,CASSRRANQETQYF
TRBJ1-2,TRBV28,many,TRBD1,TGTGCCAGCACCCTACCCGGGACAGGGGATGGCTACACCTTC,CASTLPGTGDGYTF
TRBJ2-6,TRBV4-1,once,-,TGCGCCAGCAGCCAGGGTACAGTCCTGACTTTC,CASSQGTVLTF